This T cell receptor (beta chain) derives from a study of blood T cells in healthy people across ages. It was with a sample-barcoded 5' primer and a J-beta primer mix that a second PCR of about 6 to 12 cycles was run. Via MiXCR, TCRdb re-called the 5' RACE reads, giving one row per CDR3 protein. The sample consists of about 1.8 million distinct CDR3 sequences, approximately 50% of them appearing once. This CDR3 comprises 16 residues. Trimming removed 6 bases from V and 4 bases from J; junction bases left unmatched: 11. CDR1 and CDR2 from the germline V gene are MNHNS and SASEGT. The genes are TRBV6-1 and TRBJ1-5; 8 bases line up with TRBD1. This sequence originates from a woman aged 40 to 55 in good health. The sequenced material came from blood. This CDR3 is CASRPDREAKNQPQHF. In nucleotides, the CDR3 is TGTGCCAGCAGACCGGACAGGGAGGCGAAGAATCAGCCCCAGCATTTT.